This T cell receptor beta chain derives from a study of T cells in Graves' hyperthyroidism and ophthalmopathy. Study-level information: It was at initial diagnosis, before any treatment, that peripheral blood was collected. Whole-study findings and limits: The majority of expanded thyroid clonotypes above 0.001 also appeared in blood. Before onset, ophthalmopathy was predicted by the model a median 6.5 months earlier.

The investigators amplified TCR beta CDR3 regions from RNA transcripts. A first-round RT-PCR of the TCR CDR3 used the HTBI primer set. TCRdb reprocessed the multiplex PCR reads with MiXCR, giving one entry per CDR3 protein. The sample lists a few hundred thousand distinct CDR3 sequences, roughly an eighth seen once, with roughly 35% in the top ten. This clonotype was counted many times. As yet, its antigen is unknown. Uncontrolled infections, other autoimmune diseases, pregnancy or lactation led to exclusion of patients. V was cut by 2 bases and J by 9 bases, with 5 bases left in between. Looked up from germline, CDR1 is MNHEY and CDR2 is SMNVEV (reference sequence). This CDR3 region has 12 residues.

This TCR derives from a woman aged 35 to 49 with Graves' ophthalmopathy. Sequenced input: blood. The rearrangement links TRBV27 to TRBJ1-6; D is unclear. CDR3 sequence: CASSLLGSPLHF. The CDR3 DNA reads as TGTGCCAGCAGTTTACTGGGTTCACCCCTCCACTTT.